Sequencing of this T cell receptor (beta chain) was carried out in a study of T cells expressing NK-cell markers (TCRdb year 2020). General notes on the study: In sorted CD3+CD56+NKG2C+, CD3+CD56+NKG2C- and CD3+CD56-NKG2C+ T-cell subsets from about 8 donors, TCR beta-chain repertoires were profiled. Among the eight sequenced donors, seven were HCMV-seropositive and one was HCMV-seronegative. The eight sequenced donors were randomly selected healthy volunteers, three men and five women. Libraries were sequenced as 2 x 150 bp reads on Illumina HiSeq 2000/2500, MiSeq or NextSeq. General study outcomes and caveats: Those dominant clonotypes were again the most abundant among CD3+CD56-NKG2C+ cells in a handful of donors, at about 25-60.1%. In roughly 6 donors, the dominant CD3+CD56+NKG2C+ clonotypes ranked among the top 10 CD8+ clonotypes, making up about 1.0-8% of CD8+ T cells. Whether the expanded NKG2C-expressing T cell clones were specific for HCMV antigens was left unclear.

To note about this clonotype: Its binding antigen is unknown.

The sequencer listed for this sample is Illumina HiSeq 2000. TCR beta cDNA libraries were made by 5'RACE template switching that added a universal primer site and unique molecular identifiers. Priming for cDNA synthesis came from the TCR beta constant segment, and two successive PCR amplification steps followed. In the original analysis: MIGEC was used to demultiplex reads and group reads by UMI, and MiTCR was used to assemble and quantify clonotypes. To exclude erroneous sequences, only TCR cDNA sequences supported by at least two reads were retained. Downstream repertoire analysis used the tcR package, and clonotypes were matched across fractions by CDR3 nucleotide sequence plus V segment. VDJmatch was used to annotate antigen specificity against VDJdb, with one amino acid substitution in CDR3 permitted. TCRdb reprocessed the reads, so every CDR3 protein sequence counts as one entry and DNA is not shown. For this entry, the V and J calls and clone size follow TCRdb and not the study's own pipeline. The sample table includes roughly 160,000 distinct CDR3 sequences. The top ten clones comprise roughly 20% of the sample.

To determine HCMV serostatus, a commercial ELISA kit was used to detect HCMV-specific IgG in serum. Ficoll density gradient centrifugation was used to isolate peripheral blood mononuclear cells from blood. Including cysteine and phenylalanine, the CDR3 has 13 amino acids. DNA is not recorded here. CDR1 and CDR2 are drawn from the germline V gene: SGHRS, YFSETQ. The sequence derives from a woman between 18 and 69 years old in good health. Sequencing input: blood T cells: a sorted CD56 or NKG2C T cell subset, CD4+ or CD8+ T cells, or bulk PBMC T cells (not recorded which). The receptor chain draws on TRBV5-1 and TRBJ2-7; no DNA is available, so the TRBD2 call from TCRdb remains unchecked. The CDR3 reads CASSTRLSYEQYF. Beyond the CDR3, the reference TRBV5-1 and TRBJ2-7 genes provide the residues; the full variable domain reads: KAGVTQTPRYLIKTRGQQVTLSCSPISGHRSVSWYQQTPGQGLQFLFEYFSETQRNKGNFPGRFSGRQFSNSRSEMNVSTLELGDSALYLCASSTRLSYEQYFGPGTRLTVT.